The 28 T cell receptor beta chains below all came from one sample that was sequenced in a study of naive and memory T cell subsets. Whole-study findings and limits: Naive repertoires, especially CD8, held a few larger clonotypes, possibly memory cells re-expressing CD45RA.

No antigen has been assigned to these receptors. The beta constant-region primer was an equimolar mix of two oligonucleotides covering TRBC1 and TRBC2. The ligated cDNA underwent four PCR rounds using SP2 and nested alpha and beta constant-region primers. TCRdb reprocessed the UMI-ligation and nested PCR reads with MiXCR, giving one entry per CDR3 protein. The sample includes roughly 99,000 distinct CDR3 sequences, over 9% seen only once; the top ten take about 0.14%. The sample consisted of naive CD4+ T cells from blood. These receptors originate from a human donor in good health.

In its sample, this clonotype was seen many times. This chain connects TRBV7-9 to TRBJ2-7, with a tentative D call TRBD1 (5 bases). V was shortened by 0 bases and J by 5 bases, with 5 bases between the two germline ends. This CDR3 has 12 residues. Germline CDR1 SEHNR, CDR2 FQNEAQ (reference sequence). The CDR3 region has the DNA TGTGCCAGCAGCTTAGCAGGGGACGAGCAGTACTTC. Amino acid sequence: CASSLAGDEQYF.

This clonotype was detected a few times. The chain joins TRBV5-1 to TRBJ2-1, with 12 bases identical to TRBD2. Trimming removed 4 bases from V and 3 bases from J; junction bases left unmatched: 14. Germline V gene sequence: CDR1 SGHRS, CDR2 YFSETQ. This CDR3 has 19 amino acids. The CDR3 loop reads CASSPGGLAGGTVYNEQFF. The DNA for the CDR3 is TGCGCCAGCAGCCCGGGCGGTCTAGCGGGAGGGACGGTCTACAATGAGCAGTTCTTC. The whole variable domain, remainder taken from reference TRBV5-1 and TRBJ2-1, is KAGVTQTPRYLIKTRGQQVTLSCSPISGHRSVSWYQQTPGQGLQFLFEYFSETQRNKGNFPGRFSGRQFSNSRSEMNVSTLELGDSALYLCASSPGGLAGGTVYNEQFFGPGTRLTVL.

In this sample, this clonotype turned up many times. This chain joins TRBV29-1 and TRBJ2-1, with 7 bases aligning to TRBD2. CDR1 is SQVTM, CDR2 ANQGSEA, per germline. The length of the CDR3 is 14 residues. Losses at the gene ends were 7 bases for V and 0 bases for J; bases not matched to a gene: 6. The CDR3 sequence is CSAAGESSYNEQFF. As DNA, the CDR3 is TGCAGCGCCGCGGGAGAAAGCTCCTACAATGAGCAGTTCTTC.

The V call is TRBV28, the J call TRBJ2-7; D is perhaps TRBD2 (6 bases). The CDR3 spans 14 residues. Germline assignment: CDR1 MDHEN and CDR2 SYDVKM. The germline V and J ends were trimmed by 10 bases and 1 base, with 17 bases remaining between them. CDR3 nucleotides: TGTGCCACCCGAAGCCCCGGGGGATCCTACGAGCAGTACTTC. Its protein is CATRSPGGSYEQYF.

This clonotype appeared many times. This rearrangement joins TRBV14 to TRBJ2-1; D is unresolved. From germline, CDR1 is SGHDN and CDR2 FVKESK. This CDR3 contains 14 residues. Deletions cut 0 bases from V and 7 bases from J, with 10 bases between. As DNA, the CDR3 is TGTGCCAGCAGCCAAGAATTAGTGGGGAATGAGCAGTTCTTC. Protein: CASSQELVGNEQFF.

The V gene is TRBV5-1, the J gene TRBJ1-4; TRBD1 might be the D (6 bases). The CDR3 runs to 15 residues. The germline V gene has CDR1 SGHRS and CDR2 YFSETQ. Trimming shortened V by 4 bases and J by 4 bases, and 14 bases separated the two germline ends. The CDR3 here is CASSHTGQLNEKLFF. In nucleotides, the CDR3 is TGCGCCAGCAGCCATACCGGACAGCTTAATGAAAAACTGTTTTTT.

The rearrangement uses TRBV2 and TRBJ1-6, with unresolved D. There are 14 residues in the CDR3. Germline V gene data show CDR1 as SNHLY and CDR2 as FYNNEI. V was shortened by 4 bases and J by 10 bases, with 14 bases between the two germline ends. CDR3 sequence reads: CASSVIGGNSPLHF. The CDR3 nucleotides read TGTGCCAGCAGTGTTATCGGAGGGAACTCACCCCTCCACTTT.

This clonotype has a handful of counts. The rearrangement uses TRBV6-6 and TRBJ1-2; TRBD1 agrees at 7 bases. This CDR3 region has 16 residues. The J segment lost 2 bases and the V segment lost 0 bases, leaving 6 bases of the junction unmatched. CDR1 is MNHNY and CDR2 is SVGAGI in the germline V gene (reference sequence). The CDR3: CASSYSTGTVNYGYTF. In DNA, the CDR3 is TGTGCCAGCAGTTACTCGACAGGGACGGTAAACTATGGCTACACCTTC.

In its sample, this clonotype was seen a few times. The CDR3 nucleotides read TGTGCCAGCAGCCGACTAGGACAGGGGGATTACAATGAGCAGTTCTTC. Translating it yields CASSRLGQGDYNEQFF. The chain is built from TRBV12-3 or TRBV12-4 and TRBJ2-1; 10 nucleotides line up with TRBD1. The CDR3 spans 16 residues. V was pared by 6 bases and J by 4 bases, with 9 bases of the junction left unmatched.

V gene TRBV4-2 combines with J gene TRBJ1-1, with a tentative D call TRBD1 (6 bases). This CDR3 comprises 13 residues. V was shortened by 5 bases and J by 8 bases, with 15 bases between the two germline ends. Germline V gives CDR1 LGHNA, CDR2 YNFKEQ. CDR3 DNA sequence: TGTGCCAGCAGCGAACGGACAGATTCCGAAGCTTTCTTT. Its protein is CASSERTDSEAFF.

This clonotype was seen more than once but under ten times. V and J are TRBV20-1 and TRBJ1-6, with TRBD1 as a possible D gene (6 bases). CDR3 length: 14 amino acids. CDR1 is DFQATT and CDR2 is SNEGSKA in the germline V gene (reference sequence). Trimming left V 2 bases short and J 5 bases short, with 10 bases between. CDR3 protein: CSARSGAHNSPLHF. CDR3 bases: TGCAGTGCTAGATCGGGGGCGCATAATTCACCCCTCCACTTT.

The rearrangement uses TRBV19 and TRBJ1-4; possibly TRBD1 for D (5 bases). Trimming shortened V by 4 bases and J by 8 bases, and 20 bases separated the two germline ends. There are 16 residues in the CDR3. The germline gives CDR1 LNHDA, CDR2 SQIVND (reference sequence). For the CDR3, the DNA is TGTGCCAGTAGTACTGCTTTTTCCCGGGCAGGGGAAAAACTGTTTTTT. This codes for CASSTAFSRAGEKLFF.

The rearrangement joins TRBV2 to TRBJ2-3, with no clear D. Trimming cost V 5 bases and J 0 bases, with 12 bases left between them. The V gene's germline CDR1 is SNHLY and CDR2 FYNNEI. This CDR3 comprises 15 residues. The CDR3 protein is CASSLGSFSTDTQYF. The CDR3 nucleotides read TGTGCCAGCAGTTTAGGTAGCTTTAGCACAGATACGCAGTATTTT.

The rearrangement joins TRBV28 to TRBJ1-6; a weak D match, TRBD1 (5 bases). The length of the CDR3 is 14 residues. V shed 9 bases and J shed 9 bases, with 18 bases lying between them. Germline CDR1 is MDHEN and CDR2 is SYDVKM. This chain's CDR3 is CASQRDGTISPLHF. In DNA form, the CDR3 reads TGTGCCAGTCAAAGGGACGGTACTATTTCACCCCTCCACTTT.

This clonotype came up a few times. V gene TRBV16 combines with J gene TRBJ1-5, with D perhaps matching TRBD1 (6 bases). Germline V gives CDR1 KGHSY, CDR2 FQNENV. V lost 10 bases, J lost 0 bases, and 19 bases lay in between. This CDR3 region has 16 residues. The CDR3 DNA sequence: TGTGCCACCGTACAGGGAAGGGCCCTTAGCAATCAGCCCCAGCATTTT. Its protein is CATVQGRALSNQPQHF.

This clonotype came up many times. The rearrangement joins TRBV30 to TRBJ2-1, with 8 bases identical to TRBD1. The CDR3 consists of 13 residues. The V gene's germline CDR1 is GTSNPN and CDR2 SVGIG (reference sequence). J was trimmed by 4 bases and V by 4 bases; bases with no gene match: 3. DNA for the CDR3: TGTGCCTGGAATCGGGACAGGTACAATGAGCAGTTCTTC. Protein product: CAWNRDRYNEQFF.

There are a few counts of this clonotype. The chain joins TRBV29-1 to TRBJ2-7, with D perhaps TRBD1 (6 bases). Germline V gene data show CDR1 as SQVTM and CDR2 as ANQGSEA. Trimming took off 2 bases at V and 2 bases at J, with 10 bases between the two ends. The CDR3 totals 13 residues. CDR3 in amino acids: CSVELDSTYEQYF. In DNA form, the CDR3 reads TGCAGCGTTGAATTGGACAGCACCTACGAGCAGTACTTC.

This clonotype was counted only a few times. The rearrangement links TRBV7-9 to TRBJ2-3; 11 positions agree with TRBD2. Germline V gene sequence: CDR1 SEHNR, CDR2 FQNEAQ (reference sequence). J gave up 0 bases and V 9 bases, and 2 bases lay outside the gene matches. This CDR3 contains 14 residues. Here the CDR3 reads CASLAGGSTDTQYF. CDR3 sequence (DNA): TGTGCCAGTCTAGCGGGAGGTAGCACAGATACGCAGTATTTT.

This clonotype was observed a few times. The chain uses TRBV6-2 or TRBV6-3 and TRBJ2-5; D remains ambiguous. V gave up 2 bases and J gave up 4 bases, with 14 bases separating them. This CDR3 spans 15 amino acids. Germline assignment: CDR1 MNHEY and CDR2 SVGEGT. CDR3 in amino acids: CASSYAVIPGETQYF. The CDR3 DNA sequence: TGTGCCAGCAGTTACGCAGTCATACCCGGAGAGACCCAGTACTTC.

This clonotype occurred many times. The V call is TRBV7-9, the J call TRBJ1-1, with a tentative D call TRBD1 (6 bases). The length of the CDR3 is 16 residues. The germline V gene has CDR1 SEHNR and CDR2 FQNEAQ (reference sequence). Between the trimmed V and J ends, which lost 6 bases and 2 bases, there was a span of 19 bases. In DNA form, the CDR3 reads TGTGCCAGCAGGTCGGGCAGGGGAGGCCTTAACACTGAAGCTTTCTTT. Protein: CASRSGRGGLNTEAFF.

The chain is built from TRBV18 and TRBJ2-4; D perhaps matches TRBD1 (6 bases). This CDR3 spans 14 amino acids. V lost 0 bases to trimming and J lost 6 bases, with 9 bases between them. The V gene's germline CDR1 is KGHSH and CDR2 LQKENI. The CDR3 loop is CASSPPPRGNIQYF. DNA for the CDR3: TGTGCCAGCTCACCACCGCCCAGGGGAAACATTCAGTACTTC.

The chain links TRBV6-2 or TRBV6-3 to TRBJ2-3; D is undetermined. This CDR3 is built from 12 residues. Germline V gives CDR1 MNHEY, CDR2 SVGEGT. The V gene lost 2 bases and the J gene lost 4 bases, with 4 bases spanning the gap. CDR3 sequence reads: CASSYTPDTQYF. CDR3 sequence (DNA): TGTGCCAGCAGTTACACGCCAGATACGCAGTATTTT.

This clonotype was observed a handful of times. This sequence joins TRBV5-5 and TRBJ2-3; TRBD2 matches 8 bases. V lost 5 bases to trimming and J lost 1 base; unmatched junction nucleotides: 3. This CDR3 contains 14 residues. CDR1 SGHKS and CDR2 YYEKEE come from the germline V gene (reference sequence). CDR3 in DNA: TGTGCCAGCAGACTAGCGGCCCGCACAGATACGCAGTATTTT. The encoded protein is CASRLAARTDTQYF. The entire variable domain, with the rest obtained from reference TRBV5-5 and TRBJ2-3, is as follows: DAGVTQSPTHLIKTRGQQVTLRCSPISGHKSVSWYQQVLGQGPQFIFQYYEKEERGRGNFPDRFSARQFPNYSSELNVNALLLGDSALYLCASRLAARTDTQYFGPGTRLTVL.

This clonotype was seen only a few times. This chain connects TRBV24-1 to TRBJ1-5, with D possibly matching TRBD1 (5 bases). The CDR3 totals 14 residues. Germline lookup yields CDR1 KGHDR and CDR2 SFDVKD. The V gene lost 10 bases and the J gene lost 3 bases, with 15 bases spanning the gap. The CDR3 nucleotides read TGTGCCACTTCGGCAGGGCGACTCAATCAGCCCCAGCATTTT. It encodes CATSAGRLNQPQHF.

The V gene is TRBV18, the J gene TRBJ1-5; D call uncertain. CDR3 length equals 14 residues. V was shortened by 3 bases and J by 2 bases, with 8 bases between the two germline ends. Germline V gene data show CDR1 as KGHSH and CDR2 as LQKENI. In DNA form, the CDR3 reads TGTGCCAGCTCACCGGTCCGGGGCAATCAGCCCCAGCATTTT. Translation: CASSPVRGNQPQHF.

In this sample, this clonotype turned up a few times. The chain's CDR3 is CASGLVRNGLSGTSGRYEQYF. The CDR3 DNA sequence: TGTGCTAGTGGTTTGGTCCGTAACGGTCTATCCGGGACTAGCGGGAGGTACGAGCAGTACTTC. The chain carries TRBV12-5 and TRBJ2-7, with 15 bases aligning to TRBD2. The germline CDR1 and CDR2 sequences are LGHNT and FRNRAP. V gave up 0 bases and J gave up 4 bases; unmatched junction bases: 16. The CDR3 covers 21 residues.

This chain joins TRBV7-9 and TRBJ1-2; D unclear. Germline loops: CDR1 SEHNR, CDR2 FQNEAQ (reference sequence). CDR3 length: 14 amino acids. Trimming cost V 1 base and J 4 bases, with 10 bases left between them. This CDR3 is CASSLVVAAYGYTF. CDR3 sequence (DNA): TGTGCCAGCAGCTTAGTCGTGGCAGCCTATGGCTACACCTTC.

There are many counts of this clonotype. V and J are TRBV2 and TRBJ2-7, with D hard to call. V was cut by 4 bases and J by 4 bases, with 11 bases left in between. Germline CDR1 is SNHLY and CDR2 is FYNNEI. CDR3 length equals 13 residues. The CDR3 sequence: CASSAPQRYEQYF. For the CDR3, the DNA is TGTGCCAGCAGTGCTCCCCAGAGGTACGAGCAGTACTTC.